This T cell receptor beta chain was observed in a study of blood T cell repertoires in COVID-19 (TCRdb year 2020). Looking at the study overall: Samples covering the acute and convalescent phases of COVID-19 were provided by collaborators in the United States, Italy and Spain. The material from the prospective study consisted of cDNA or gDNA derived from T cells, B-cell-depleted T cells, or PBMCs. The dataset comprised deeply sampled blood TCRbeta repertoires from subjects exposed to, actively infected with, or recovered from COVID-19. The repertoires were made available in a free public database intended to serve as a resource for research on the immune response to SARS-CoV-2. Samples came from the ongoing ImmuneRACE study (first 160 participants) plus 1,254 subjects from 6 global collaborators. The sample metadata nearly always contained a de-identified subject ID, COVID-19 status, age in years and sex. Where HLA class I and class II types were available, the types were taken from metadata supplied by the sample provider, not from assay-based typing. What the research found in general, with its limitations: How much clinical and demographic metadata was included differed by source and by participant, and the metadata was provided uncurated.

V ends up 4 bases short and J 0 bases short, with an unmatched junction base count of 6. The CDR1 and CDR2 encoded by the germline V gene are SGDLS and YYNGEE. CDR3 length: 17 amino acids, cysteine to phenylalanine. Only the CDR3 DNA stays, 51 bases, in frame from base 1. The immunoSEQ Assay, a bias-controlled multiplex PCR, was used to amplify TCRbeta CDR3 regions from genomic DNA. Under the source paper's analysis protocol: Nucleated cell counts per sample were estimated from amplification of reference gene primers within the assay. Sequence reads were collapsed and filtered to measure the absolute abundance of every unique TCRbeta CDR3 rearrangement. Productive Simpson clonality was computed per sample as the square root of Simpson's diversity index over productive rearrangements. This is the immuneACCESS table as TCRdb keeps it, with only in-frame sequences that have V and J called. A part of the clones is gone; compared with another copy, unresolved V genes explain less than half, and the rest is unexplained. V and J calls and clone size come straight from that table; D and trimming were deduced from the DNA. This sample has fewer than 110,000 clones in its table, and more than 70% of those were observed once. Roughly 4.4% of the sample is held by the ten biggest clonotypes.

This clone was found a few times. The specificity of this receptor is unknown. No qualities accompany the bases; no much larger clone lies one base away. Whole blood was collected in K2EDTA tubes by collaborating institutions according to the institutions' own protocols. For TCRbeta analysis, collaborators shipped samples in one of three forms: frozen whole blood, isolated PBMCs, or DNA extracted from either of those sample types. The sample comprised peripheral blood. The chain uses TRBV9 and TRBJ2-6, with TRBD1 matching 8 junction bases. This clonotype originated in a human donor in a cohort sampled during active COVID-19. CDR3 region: CASSLGQGLSGANVLTF. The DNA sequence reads TGTGCCAGCAGCCTCGGACAGGGCCTCTCTGGGGCCAACGTCCTGACTTTC.